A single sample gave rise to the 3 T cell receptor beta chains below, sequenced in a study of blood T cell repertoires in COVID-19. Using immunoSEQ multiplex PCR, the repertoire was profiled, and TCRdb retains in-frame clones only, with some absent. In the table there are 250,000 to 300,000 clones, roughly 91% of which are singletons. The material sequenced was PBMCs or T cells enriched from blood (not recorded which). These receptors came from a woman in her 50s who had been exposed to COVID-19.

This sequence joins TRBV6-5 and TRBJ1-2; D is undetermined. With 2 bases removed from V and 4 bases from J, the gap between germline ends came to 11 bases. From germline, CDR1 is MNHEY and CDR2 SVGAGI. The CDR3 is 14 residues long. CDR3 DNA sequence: TGTGCCAGCAGTTACGGCCGGGGTAGCTATGGCTACACCTTC. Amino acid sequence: CASSYGRGSYGYTF.

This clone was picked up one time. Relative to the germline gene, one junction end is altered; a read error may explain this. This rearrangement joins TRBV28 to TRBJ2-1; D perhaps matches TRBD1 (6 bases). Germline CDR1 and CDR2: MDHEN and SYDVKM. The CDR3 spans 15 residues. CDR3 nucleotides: TGTGCCAGCAGTTGGCGGCAGGGGTCCTACTATGAGCAGTTCTTC. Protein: CASSWRQGSYYEQFF.

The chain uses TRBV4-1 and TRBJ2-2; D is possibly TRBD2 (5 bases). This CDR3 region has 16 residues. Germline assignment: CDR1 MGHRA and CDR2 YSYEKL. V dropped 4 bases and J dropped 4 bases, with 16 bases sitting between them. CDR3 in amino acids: CASSPRIGVGTGELFF. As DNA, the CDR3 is TGCGCCAGCAGCCCGAGGATCGGGGTTGGCACCGGGGAGCTGTTTTTT.